The next 30 T cell receptor beta chains were all read from a single sample in a study of identical twins. TCRdb reprocessed the 5' RACE reads via MiXCR and lists one record per CDR3 protein. This table holds about 810,000 distinct CDR3 sequences, 9% to 15% found once. A further study also used this sample, focusing on yellow fever vaccine responses in identical twins.

Sequenced input: PBMCs. These receptors were obtained from a woman between 18 and 29 years old in good health.

V is TRBV14 and J is TRBJ1-1; D is possibly TRBD1 (6 bases). V shed 4 bases and J shed 1 base, with 16 bases lying between them. CDR1 is SGHDN and CDR2 is FVKESK in the germline V gene. The CDR3 is made up of 16 amino acids. The CDR3 loop reads CASSLTGLRRNTEAFF. The DNA for the CDR3 is TGTGCCAGCAGCCTAACAGGGTTGAGGAGGAACACTGAAGCTTTCTTT.

Ten or more counts support this clonotype. This sequence joins TRBV4-1 and TRBJ2-7; TRBD1 is a possible D gene (6 bases). The CDR3 has 16 residues. The V gene lost 2 bases and the J gene lost 0 bases, with 14 bases spanning the gap. Per germline, CDR1 MGHRA and CDR2 YSYEKL. The chain's CDR3 is CASSQPGHPSSYEQYF. The CDR3 DNA is TGCGCCAGCAGCCAACCGGGACATCCGAGCTCCTACGAGCAGTACTTC.

The chain recombines TRBV4-1 with TRBJ2-6, with 8 bases matching TRBD1. V gave up 5 bases and J gave up 4 bases; unmatched junction bases: 4. Germline V CDR1 and CDR2: MGHRA, YSYEKL. The CDR3 totals 15 residues. The CDR3 DNA is TGCGCCAGCAGCTGGACAGGGCTCGGGGCCAACGTCCTGACTTTC. It yields the protein CASSWTGLGANVLTF.

The V and J genes are TRBV5-1 and TRBJ2-5; possible D gene TRBD1, 6 bases. The V gene lost 0 bases and the J gene lost 4 bases, with 10 bases spanning the gap. Germline V lookup: CDR1 SGHRS, CDR2 YFSETQ. CDR3 size: 14 residues. The CDR3 loop reads CASSLDGGAETQYF. The CDR3 nucleotides read TGCGCCAGCAGCTTGGATGGGGGCGCAGAGACCCAGTACTTC.

This clonotype was seen more than once but under ten times. The chain carries TRBV6-1 and TRBJ1-2; D perhaps matches TRBD1 (5 bases). Germline V gene lookup returns CDR1 MNHNS and CDR2 SASEGT. V lost 7 bases and J lost 7, with 19 bases in between. The CDR3 spans 14 residues. In nucleotides, the CDR3 is TGTGCCAGCACCTCCGGTGGGGGATCAACTGGCTACACCTTC. Translation gives CASTSGGGSTGYTF.

This clonotype was counted a few times. The chain employs TRBV25-1 and TRBJ1-1, with D possibly TRBD1 on 5 matching bases. Deletions cut 4 bases from V and 4 bases from J, with 16 bases between. Germline CDR1 and CDR2: MGHDK and SYGVNS. This CDR3 region has 15 residues. This CDR3 reads CASSVPGPKATEAFF. In nucleotides, the CDR3 is TGTGCCAGCAGTGTCCCGGGACCGAAAGCCACTGAAGCTTTCTTT.

A few counts support this clonotype. This chain connects TRBV5-5 to TRBJ2-7; TRBD2 might be the D (6 bases). The CDR3 spans 13 residues. Trimming left V 7 bases short and J 3 bases short, with 14 bases between. Germline V lookup: CDR1 SGHKS, CDR2 YYEKEE (reference sequence). CDR3 in amino acids: CASRRVGGYEQYF. The CDR3 region has the DNA TGTGCCAGCCGGCGGGTGGGGGGCTACGAGCAGTACTTC.

This clonotype was seen more than once but under ten times. In nucleotides, the CDR3 is TGCGCCAGCAGCCAAGTGATAGATTACGAGCAGTACTTC. Amino acid sequence: CASSQVIDYEQYF. The chain combines TRBV4-1 with TRBJ2-7; D ambiguous. The CDR3 is 13 residues long. The V and J ends lost 1 base and 4 bases respectively, with 8 bases between them. CDR1 and CDR2 from the germline V gene are MGHRA and YSYEKL.

This clonotype was detected a few times. This sequence joins TRBV5-1 and TRBJ1-1; unclear D gene. The V gene lost 3 bases and the J gene lost 0 bases, with 15 bases spanning the gap. Per germline, CDR1 SGHRS and CDR2 YFSETQ. The CDR3 spans 16 residues. CDR3 DNA: TGCGCCAGCAGCTCCGGCAGGACTTCGATGAACACTGAAGCTTTCTTT. Translating it yields CASSSGRTSMNTEAFF.

This chain joins TRBV5-1 and TRBJ2-2; no clear D gene. Germline CDR1 SGHRS, CDR2 YFSETQ. The CDR3 is 15 residues long. V shed 0 bases and J shed 1 base, with 7 bases lying between them. The CDR3 sequence is CASSLVDMNTGELFF. Written as DNA, the CDR3 is TGCGCCAGCAGCTTGGTTGACATGAACACCGGGGAGCTGTTTTTT.

The rearrangement uses TRBV24-1 and TRBJ2-1; D unresolved. Trimming stripped 8 bases from V and 2 bases from J, with 21 bases between. The germline gives CDR1 KGHDR, CDR2 SFDVKD. This CDR3 comprises 17 residues. In DNA form, the CDR3 reads TGTGCCACCATGCAATCCCCCGTCCACCAAACCTACAATGAGCAGTTCTTC. It codes for CATMQSPVHQTYNEQFF.

The V gene is TRBV28, the J gene TRBJ2-2; D might be TRBD1 (7 bases). The CDR3 sequence is 17 residues long. Trimming stripped 1 base from V and 2 bases from J, with 14 bases between. The V gene's germline CDR1 is MDHEN and CDR2 SYDVKM. The CDR3 protein is CASSLYGGGPNTGELFF. DNA of the CDR3: TGTGCCAGCAGTTTATACGGAGGGGGCCCAAACACCGGGGAGCTGTTTTTT.

This chain links TRBV3-1 with TRBJ1-6, with 7 nucleotides matching TRBD1. V dropped 1 base and J dropped 9; count of bases not matched to a gene: 6. CDR3 length equals 15 residues. Germline V lookup: CDR1 LGHDT, CDR2 YNNKEL (reference sequence). CDR3 DNA: TGTGCCAGCAGCCAAGGACAGGGTTTTGGTTCACCCCTCCACTTT. This sequence encodes CASSQGQGFGSPLHF.

V gene TRBV12-3 or TRBV12-4 combines with J gene TRBJ2-3; 9 bases map to TRBD2. CDR3 length equals 17 residues. V was clipped by 4 bases and J by 6 bases; unmatched bases: 14. CDR3 in amino acids: CASSSPTSGPQGDTQYF. Written as DNA, the CDR3 is TGTGCCAGCAGTTCACCGACTAGCGGTCCCCAGGGGGATACGCAGTATTTT.

The chain has TRBV20-1 and TRBJ2-5, with D perhaps matching TRBD1 (6 bases). The germline V and J ends were trimmed by 0 bases and 2 bases, with 13 bases remaining between them. Germline assignment: CDR1 DFQATT and CDR2 SNEGSKA (reference sequence). This CDR3 contains 15 residues. CDR3 sequence: CSARDLRGPQETQYF. In DNA form, the CDR3 reads TGCAGTGCTAGAGATCTCAGGGGTCCACAAGAGACCCAGTACTTC.

This clonotype was detected ten times or more. This rearrangement joins TRBV20-1 to TRBJ2-3; the D call may be TRBD1 or TRBD2 (5 bases each). Trimming left V 6 bases short and J 5 bases short, with 15 bases between. Germline V gives CDR1 DFQATT, CDR2 SNEGSKA (reference sequence). This CDR3 is built from 13 residues. The CDR3 loop reads CSAVGDLEDTQYF. The CDR3 DNA reads as TGCAGTGCGGTTGGGGACCTAGAAGATACGCAGTATTTT.

This clonotype came up many times. V gene TRBV12-3 or TRBV12-4 combines with J gene TRBJ2-7; 7 bases line up with TRBD2. CDR3 size: 15 residues. V shed 3 bases and J 3 bases; nucleotides not matched to a gene: 8. CDR3 sequence reads: CASSLNSGILYEQYF. CDR3 DNA: TGTGCCAGCAGTTTGAACAGCGGGATCCTCTACGAGCAGTACTTC.

The sample holds a few counts of this clonotype. The chain joins TRBV5-1 to TRBJ2-1; perhaps TRBD2 as D (5 bases). This CDR3 contains 14 residues. Germline V gene sequence: CDR1 SGHRS, CDR2 YFSETQ. V was shortened by 1 base and J by 7 bases, with 12 bases between the two germline ends. The CDR3 loop reads CASSLLGSGNEQFF. The DNA of the CDR3 is TGCGCCAGCAGCTTGTTGGGAAGCGGTAATGAGCAGTTCTTC. The variable domain in full, completed from reference TRBV5-1 and TRBJ2-1, reads KAGVTQTPRYLIKTRGQQVTLSCSPISGHRSVSWYQQTPGQGLQFLFEYFSETQRNKGNFPGRFSGRQFSNSRSEMNVSTLELGDSALYLCASSLLGSGNEQFFGPGTRLTVL.

Ten or more counts support this clonotype. The V gene is TRBV12-3 or TRBV12-4, the J gene TRBJ1-4; D gene ambiguous. V was pared by 5 bases and J by 2 bases, with 12 bases between. The CDR3 loop spans 15 amino acids. The CDR3 nucleotides read TGTGCCAGCAGTCCCTCCCGAGGGACTAATGAAAAACTGTTTTTT. The encoded protein is CASSPSRGTNEKLFF.

The sample holds a few counts of this clonotype. The chain has TRBV6-1 and TRBJ2-2, with 7 bases aligning to TRBD1. V lost 8 bases and J lost 1; bases outside the gene matches: 13. Germline V gives CDR1 MNHNS, CDR2 SASEGT. This CDR3 has 17 residues. The CDR3 DNA sequence: TGTGCCAGCGACCCCCCCCTTGGACAGGTGAACACCGGGGAGCTGTTTTTT. It yields the protein CASDPPLGQVNTGELFF.

This chain uses TRBV4-1 with TRBJ1-4, with D hard to call. Germline values: CDR1 MGHRA, CDR2 YSYEKL. This CDR3 region has 17 residues. Trimming took 0 bases from V and 7 from J, leaving 18 bases between them. The CDR3 bases are TGCGCCAGCAGCCAAGATAAGGGCTGGGAGGAGGGTGAAAAACTGTTTTTT. This codes for CASSQDKGWEEGEKLFF.

This clonotype turned up a few times. The chain is built from TRBV25-1 and TRBJ2-7, with D perhaps matching TRBD1 (5 bases). The V end lost 5 bases, the J end lost 6 bases, and 20 bases lay between the germline ends. The CDR3 consists of 15 residues. Germline V gene data show CDR1 as MGHDK and CDR2 as SYGVNS. The CDR3 loop is CASSPLGFGQGEQYF. The CDR3 region has the DNA TGTGCCAGCAGTCCCCTGGGATTTGGTCAGGGCGAGCAGTACTTC.

This clonotype has a handful of counts. The chain uses TRBV29-1 and TRBJ2-6; 7 bases fit TRBD1. With 6 bases clipped from V and 3 bases from J, the junction kept 5 bases outside the gene matches. Germline V lookup: CDR1 SQVTM, CDR2 ANQGSEA. CDR3 size: 14 residues. CDR3 in amino acids: CSVADRVGANVLTF. CDR3 sequence (DNA): TGCAGCGTGGCCGACAGGGTTGGGGCCAACGTCCTGACTTTC.

The chain combines TRBV5-1 with TRBJ2-5, with 7 bases lining up with TRBD2. Germline V gives CDR1 SGHRS, CDR2 YFSETQ. This CDR3 has 18 amino acids. With 0 bases clipped from V and 4 bases from J, the junction kept 15 bases outside the gene matches. DNA for the CDR3: TGCGCCAGCAGCTTGGCGGGGAAGCGGGGCCTCGGGGGAGAGACCCAGTACTTC. Translating gives CASSLAGKRGLGGETQYF.

This clonotype was observed a few times. The V and J genes are TRBV12-3 or TRBV12-4 and TRBJ2-1; TRBD1 is a possible D gene (5 bases). V shed 6 bases and J shed 5 bases, with 8 bases lying between them. The CDR3 totals 12 residues. The CDR3 DNA sequence: TGTGCCAGCAGGCAGGGTAACAATGAGCAGTTCTTC. Protein: CASRQGNNEQFF.

This clonotype was seen ten or more times. The rearrangement uses TRBV7-8 and TRBJ2-7; D is perhaps TRBD1 (6 bases). CDR1 and CDR2 (germline): SGHVS, FQNEAQ. The CDR3 totals 15 residues. V was trimmed by 5 bases and J by 4 bases, leaving 18 bases between them. CDR3 sequence reads: CASSDRPRVLYEQYF. Written as DNA, the CDR3 is TGTGCCAGCAGCGACAGGCCTCGGGTGTTATACGAGCAGTACTTC.

This clonotype was detected ten times or more. V gene TRBV5-1 combines with J gene TRBJ2-1; D may be TRBD1 (7 bases). The CDR3 contains 14 residues. Trimming shortened V by 2 bases and J by 5 bases, and 11 bases separated the two germline ends. CDR1 is SGHRS, CDR2 YFSETQ, per germline. The CDR3 region is CASSFQGGHNEQFF. CDR3 DNA sequence: TGCGCCAGCAGCTTTCAGGGGGGACACAATGAGCAGTTCTTC. The full variable domain, in which reference TRBV5-1 and TRBJ2-1 provide the parts outside the CDR3, is KAGVTQTPRYLIKTRGQQVTLSCSPISGHRSVSWYQQTPGQGLQFLFEYFSETQRNKGNFPGRFSGRQFSNSRSEMNVSTLELGDSALYLCASSFQGGHNEQFFGPGTRLTVL.

The chain links TRBV18 to TRBJ1-4; tentatively, D is TRBD1 (5 bases). Germline V lookup: CDR1 KGHSH, CDR2 LQKENI. V was pared by 2 bases and J by 11 bases, with 15 bases between. The length of the CDR3 is 14 residues. Here the CDR3 reads CASSPGFTGDKLFF. The DNA for the CDR3 is TGTGCCAGCTCACCAGGGTTTACAGGAGACAAACTGTTTTTT.

Only a few counts were recorded for this clonotype. This chain links TRBV7-8 with TRBJ1-2; D is perhaps TRBD1 (5 bases). The CDR3 sequence is 12 residues long. The V end was cut by 1 base, the J end by 12 bases, with 12 bases between. Germline CDR1 and CDR2: SGHVS and FQNEAQ. CDR3 residues: CASSLGGTANTF. In nucleotides, the CDR3 is TGTGCCAGCAGCTTAGGAGGGACCGCGAACACCTTC. Drawing the rest from reference TRBV7-8 and TRBJ1-2, the complete variable domain is GAGVSQSPRYKVAKRGQDVALRCDPISGHVSLFWYQQALGQGPEFLTYFQNEAQLDKSGLPSDRFFAERPEGSVSTLKIQRTQQEDSAVYLCASSLGGTANTFGSGTRLTVV.

This rearrangement joins TRBV12-3 or TRBV12-4 to TRBJ1-2, with D possibly being TRBD1 (6 bases). The CDR3 extends over 15 amino acids. V dropped 3 bases and J dropped 8 bases, with 19 bases sitting between them. The DNA of the CDR3 is TGTGCCAGCAGTTTTAGCGGGGGGGCCCGATTAGGCTACACCTTC. It is translated as CASSFSGGARLGYTF.